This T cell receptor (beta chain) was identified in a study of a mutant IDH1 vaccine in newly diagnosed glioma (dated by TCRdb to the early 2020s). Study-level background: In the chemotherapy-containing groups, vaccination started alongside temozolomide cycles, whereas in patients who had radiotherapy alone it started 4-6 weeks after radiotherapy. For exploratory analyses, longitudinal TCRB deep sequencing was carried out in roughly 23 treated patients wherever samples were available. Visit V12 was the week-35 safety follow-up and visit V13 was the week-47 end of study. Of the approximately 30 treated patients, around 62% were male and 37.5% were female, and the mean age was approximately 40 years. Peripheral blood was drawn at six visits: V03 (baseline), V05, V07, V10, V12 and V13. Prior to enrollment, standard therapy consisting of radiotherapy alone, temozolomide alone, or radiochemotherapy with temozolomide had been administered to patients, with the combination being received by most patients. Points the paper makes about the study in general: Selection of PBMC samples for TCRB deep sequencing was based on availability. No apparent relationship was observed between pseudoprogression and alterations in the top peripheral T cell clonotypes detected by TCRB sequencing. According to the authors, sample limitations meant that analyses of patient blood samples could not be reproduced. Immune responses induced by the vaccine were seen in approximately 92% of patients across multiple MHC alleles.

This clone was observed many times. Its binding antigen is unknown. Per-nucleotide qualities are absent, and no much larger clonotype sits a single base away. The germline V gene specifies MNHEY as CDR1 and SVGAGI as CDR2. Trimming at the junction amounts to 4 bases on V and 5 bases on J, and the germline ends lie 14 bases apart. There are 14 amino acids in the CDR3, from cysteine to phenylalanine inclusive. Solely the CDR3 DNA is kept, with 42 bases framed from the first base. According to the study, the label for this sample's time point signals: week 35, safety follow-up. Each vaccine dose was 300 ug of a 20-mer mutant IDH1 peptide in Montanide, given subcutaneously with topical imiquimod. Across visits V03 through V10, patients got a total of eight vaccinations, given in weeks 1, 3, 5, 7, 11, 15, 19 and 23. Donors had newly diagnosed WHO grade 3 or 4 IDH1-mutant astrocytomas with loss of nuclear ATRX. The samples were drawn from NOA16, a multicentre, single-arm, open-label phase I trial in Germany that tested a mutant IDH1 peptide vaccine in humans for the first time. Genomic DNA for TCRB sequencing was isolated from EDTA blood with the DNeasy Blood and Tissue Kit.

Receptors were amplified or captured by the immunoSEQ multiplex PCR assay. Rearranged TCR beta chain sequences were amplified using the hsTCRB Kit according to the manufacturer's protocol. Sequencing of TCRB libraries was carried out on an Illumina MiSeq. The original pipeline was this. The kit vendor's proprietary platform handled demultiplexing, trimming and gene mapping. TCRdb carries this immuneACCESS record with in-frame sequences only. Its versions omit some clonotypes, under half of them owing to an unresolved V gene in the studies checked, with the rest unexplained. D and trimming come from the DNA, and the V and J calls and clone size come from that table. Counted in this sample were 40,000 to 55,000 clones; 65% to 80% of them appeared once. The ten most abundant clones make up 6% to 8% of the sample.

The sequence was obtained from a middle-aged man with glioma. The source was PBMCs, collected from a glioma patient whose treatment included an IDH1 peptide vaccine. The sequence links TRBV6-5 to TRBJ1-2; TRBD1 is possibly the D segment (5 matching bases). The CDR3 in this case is CASSSEGRGYGYTF. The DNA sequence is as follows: TGTGCCAGCAGTTCCGAGGGGCGGGGGTATGGCTACACCTTC.